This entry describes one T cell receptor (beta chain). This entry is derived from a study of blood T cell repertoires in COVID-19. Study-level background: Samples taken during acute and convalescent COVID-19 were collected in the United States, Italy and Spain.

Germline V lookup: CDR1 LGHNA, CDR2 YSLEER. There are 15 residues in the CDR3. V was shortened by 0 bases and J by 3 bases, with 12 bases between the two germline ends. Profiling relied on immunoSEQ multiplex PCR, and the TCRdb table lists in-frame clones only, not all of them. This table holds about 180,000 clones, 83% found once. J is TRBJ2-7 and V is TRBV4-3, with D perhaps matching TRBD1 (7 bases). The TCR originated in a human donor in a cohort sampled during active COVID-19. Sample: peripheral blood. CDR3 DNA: TGCGCCAGCAGCCAAGATGCGGGACAGAGCTACGAGCAGTACTTC. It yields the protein CASSQDAGQSYEQYF.